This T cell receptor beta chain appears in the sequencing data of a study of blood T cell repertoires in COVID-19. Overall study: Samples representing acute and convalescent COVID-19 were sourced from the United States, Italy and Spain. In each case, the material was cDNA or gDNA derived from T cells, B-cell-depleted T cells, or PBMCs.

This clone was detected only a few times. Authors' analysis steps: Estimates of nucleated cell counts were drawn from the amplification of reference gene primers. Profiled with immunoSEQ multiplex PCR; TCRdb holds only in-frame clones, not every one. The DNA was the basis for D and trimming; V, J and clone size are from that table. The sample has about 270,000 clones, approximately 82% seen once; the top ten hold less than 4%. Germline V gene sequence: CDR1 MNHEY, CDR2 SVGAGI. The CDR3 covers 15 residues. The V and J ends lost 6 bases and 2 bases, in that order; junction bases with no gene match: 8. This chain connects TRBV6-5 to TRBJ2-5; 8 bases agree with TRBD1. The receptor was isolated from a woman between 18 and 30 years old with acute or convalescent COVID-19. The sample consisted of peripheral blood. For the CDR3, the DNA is TGTGCCAGCAGAGATGACAGGGGAGCGCAAGAGACCCAGTACTTC. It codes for CASRDDRGAQETQYF.